This T cell receptor beta chain was profiled in a study of shared clonotypes between healthy human individuals. Overall study: Every donor yielded three CD4 naive, three CD4 memory, two CD8 naive and one CD8 memory plate. Study-wide findings and caveats: Some clonotypes were shared by all four sorted-subset donors, while others were not shared. The non-shared ones had lower generation probabilities than the shared ones. Among several donors, approximately 5% of naive CD4 clonotypes were found in common.

With respect to this clone: Its antigen is unknown.

Method: immunoSEQ multiplex PCR; TCRdb's copy keeps in-frame clones and lacks some. The table records roughly 2 million clones, 95% of them present only once. CDR3 length: 14 residues. V lost 5 bases to trimming and J lost 0 bases, with 8 bases between them. The germline CDR1 and CDR2 sequences are MNHEY and SVGAGI. Sequencing was performed on naive CD4+ T cells sorted from blood. Subset meaning: CD45RA+ positively selected. This sequence joins TRBV6-5 and TRBJ2-1; D gene ambiguous. This clonotype was sampled from a young man in good health. The CDR3: CASSPPGSYNEQFF. CDR3 DNA: TGTGCCAGCAGTCCGCCGGGCTCCTACAATGAGCAGTTCTTC.